This passage covers 7 T cell receptor beta chains from one sample sequenced in a study of blood T cell repertoires in COVID-19. Here immunoSEQ multiplex PCR was the method, and the copy in TCRdb shows in-frame clones only, minus some. The table lists 330,000 or so clones, roughly 87% of them singletons, with 7.5% to 10% in the top ten. Sequenced sample: peripheral blood. These receptors were taken from a man aged 25 to 45 with COVID-19, enrolled during active disease.

The chain carries TRBV3-1 (or the pseudogene TRBV3-2) and TRBJ1-3, with 7 positions matching TRBD1. This CDR3 region has 15 residues. Germline CDR1 LGHDT, CDR2 YNNKEL (reference sequence). V shed 2 bases, J shed 1 base, and the junction held 2 bases outside the gene matches. For the CDR3, the DNA is TGTGCCAGCAGCCAACAGGGGGTATCTGGAAACACCATATATTTT. It translates to CASSQQGVSGNTIYF.

The chain combines TRBV7-3 with TRBJ2-7; maybe TRBD1 (5 bases). Between the trimmed V and J ends, which lost 0 bases and 5 bases, there was a span of 8 bases. The CDR3 runs to 13 residues. CDR1 is SGHTA and CDR2 is FQGTGA in the germline V gene. In nucleotides, the CDR3 is TGTGCCAGCAGCTTAACGAAAGGGGACGAGCAGTACTTC. Protein product: CASSLTKGDEQYF.

J is TRBJ2-1 and V is TRBV4-1; 8 bases are a match to TRBD1. The CDR3 runs to 14 residues. V was pared by 0 bases and J by 7 bases, with 2 bases of the junction left unmatched. The germline gives CDR1 MGHRA, CDR2 YSYEKL. The CDR3 loop reads CASSQDQGANEQFF. DNA of the CDR3: TGCGCCAGCAGCCAAGATCAGGGGGCTAATGAGCAGTTCTTC.

V gene TRBV5-4 combines with J gene TRBJ2-5, with 7 bases fitting TRBD1. Germline V gives CDR1 SGHNT, CDR2 YYREEE (reference sequence). Germline trimming cut 5 bases from V and 7 bases from J; bases unmatched to any gene: 11. The CDR3 length is 14 residues. CDR3 region: CASSFTGDGGTQYF. The DNA for the CDR3 is TGTGCCAGCAGTTTTACAGGGGATGGGGGGACCCAGTACTTC.

The J gene is TRBJ2-7, the V gene TRBV7-9; D might be TRBD1 (5 bases). Looked up from germline, CDR1 is SEHNR and CDR2 is FQNEAQ (reference sequence). V lost 5 bases and J 5 bases, leaving 19 bases between the germline ends. The CDR3 sequence is 15 residues long. CDR3 residues: CASSVKGRETHEQYF. The CDR3 DNA follows: TGTGCCAGCAGCGTGAAGGGCAGGGAAACCCACGAGCAGTACTTC.

The J gene is TRBJ1-4, the V gene TRBV2; D perhaps matches TRBD1 (6 bases). Germline values: CDR1 SNHLY, CDR2 FYNNEI. The CDR3 is 13 residues long. V gave up 6 bases and J gave up 5 bases, with 10 bases separating them. CDR3 sequence reads: CASRTGLNEKLFF. The CDR3 coding sequence is TGTGCCAGCAGGACAGGCCTGAATGAAAAACTGTTTTTT.

V gene TRBV5-1 combines with J gene TRBJ2-1; TRBD2 agrees at 7 bases. The junction had 10 bases not matched to a gene; V was cut back by 4 bases and J by 6 bases. This CDR3 is built from 15 residues. Germline V gives CDR1 SGHRS, CDR2 YFSETQ. Here the CDR3 reads CASSPGVAGGNEQFF. Written as DNA, the CDR3 is TGCGCCAGCAGCCCCGGGGTAGCGGGCGGCAATGAGCAGTTCTTC.